These 20 T cell receptor beta chains originate from one sample sequenced in a study of early T cells in non-severe SARS-CoV-2 infection. One entry per CDR3 protein results from TCRdb running MiXCR on the 5' RACE reads. The data contain roughly 70,000 distinct CDR3 sequences, 13% of them singletons. Sequencing was carried out using whole blood. Receptor source: an adult who was a healthcare worker with PCR-confirmed SARS-CoV-2 infection or an uninfected control (not recorded which).

The chain recombines TRBV20-1 with TRBJ1-1; TRBD1 is a possible D gene (5 bases). The CDR3 is 12 residues long. Germline V lookup: CDR1 DFQATT, CDR2 SNEGSKA (reference sequence). CDR3 coding DNA: TGCAGCACGGGACGGAGGACTTCTGAAGCTTTCTTT. This codes for CSTGRRTSEAFF.

The chain combines TRBV5-1 with TRBJ2-3; 7 nucleotides align to TRBD1. The junction had 10 bases not matched to a gene; V was cut back by 0 bases and J by 9 bases. Germline lookup yields CDR1 SGHRS and CDR2 YFSETQ. The CDR3 covers 15 residues. Written as DNA, the CDR3 is TGCGCCAGCAGCTTGGCCGTGACAGGGAAGATGACGCAGTATTTT. It specifies CASSLAVTGKMTQYF. The complete variable domain, with remaining parts taken from reference TRBV5-1 and TRBJ2-3, reads KAGVTQTPRYLIKTRGQQVTLSCSPISGHRSVSWYQQTPGQGLQFLFEYFSETQRNKGNFPGRFSGRQFSNSRSEMNVSTLELGDSALYLCASSLAVTGKMTQYFGPGTRLTVL.

The chain recombines TRBV6-6 with TRBJ2-1; 7 bases are a match to TRBD2. The CDR3 is made up of 16 amino acids. V shed 2 bases and J 1 base; nucleotides not matched to a gene: 5. Per germline, CDR1 MNHNY and CDR2 SVGAGI (reference sequence). CDR3 sequence (DNA): TGTGCCAGCAGTTACCCTGGACTAGATTCCTACAATGAGCAGTTCTTC. Translating it yields CASSYPGLDSYNEQFF.

This clonotype occurred many times. This chain uses TRBV6-5 with TRBJ2-7, with TRBD1 matching 10 bases. The CDR3 is 13 residues long. Trimming cost V 10 bases and J 6 bases; bases outside gene matches: 9. Germline V gene data show CDR1 as MNHEY and CDR2 as SVGAGI. CDR3 loop: CATSGTGAFEQYF. The CDR3 DNA reads TGTGCCACCTCGGGGACAGGGGCCTTCGAGCAGTACTTC.

This clonotype came up a few times. The chain combines TRBV5-1 with TRBJ1-2; 9 nucleotides align to TRBD1. There are 15 residues in the CDR3. Germline V gives CDR1 SGHRS, CDR2 YFSETQ. With V trimmed by 0 bases and J by 7 bases, 7 bases remained unmatched. The CDR3 region is CASSLEGQGGSGYTF. CDR3 DNA: TGCGCCAGCAGCTTGGAGGGACAGGGCGGCTCTGGCTACACCTTC.

This clonotype was seen a few times. CDR3 in DNA: TGCGCCAGCAGCCAAGGACCGAGGGAGACTGAAGCTTTCTTT. Translated: CASSQGPRETEAFF. V usage is TRBV4-3 and J usage is TRBJ1-1; D is uncertain. Trimming stripped 1 base from V and 5 bases from J, with 11 bases between. Germline V gene sequence: CDR1 LGHNA, CDR2 YSLEER. The CDR3 loop spans 14 amino acids.

CDR3: CASSLRTSGRADTQYF. CDR3 sequence (DNA): TGTGCCAGCAGCTTAAGGACTAGCGGGAGGGCAGATACGCAGTATTTT. The V call is TRBV11-2, the J call TRBJ2-3; TRBD2 matches 15 bases. The CDR3 is 16 residues long. V was pared by 2 bases and J by 4 bases, with 1 base of the junction left unmatched. CDR1 is SGHAT and CDR2 is FQNNGV in the germline V gene.

This clonotype has at least ten counts. The gene calls are TRBV29-1 and TRBJ2-1, with 11 nucleotides matching TRBD2. The V gene's germline CDR1 is SQVTM and CDR2 ANQGSEA. Trimming at V came to 0 bases and at J to 7 bases, leaving 5 bases not matched to a gene. The CDR3 covers 15 residues. CDR3 nucleotides: TGCAGCGTTGAAGATCTGGGGACTAGCGGTAATGAGCAGTTCTTC. Its protein is CSVEDLGTSGNEQFF.

This clonotype was counted ten times or more. The chain is built from TRBV28 and TRBJ2-7, with a tentative D call TRBD1 (5 bases). The CDR3 spans 13 residues. V dropped 6 bases and J dropped 2 bases, with 11 bases sitting between them. Germline CDR1 is MDHEN and CDR2 is SYDVKM. This CDR3 reads CASSRQGPYEQYF. CDR3 sequence (DNA): TGTGCCAGCAGCCGTCAGGGCCCCTACGAGCAGTACTTC.

This clonotype was counted at least ten times. V is TRBV2 and J is TRBJ2-7; no reliable D call. Trimming took off 8 bases at V and 8 bases at J, with 7 bases between the two ends. This CDR3 contains 9 residues. Germline-derived CDR1 and CDR2 are SNHLY and FYNNEI. This CDR3 is CASPCKQYF. DNA of the CDR3: TGTGCCAGCCCGTGCAAGCAGTACTTC.

There are many counts of this clonotype. The genes are TRBV12-3 or TRBV12-4 and TRBJ1-2; TRBD1 matches 9 bases. V trimming: 6 bases; J trimming: 8 bases; junction bases outside the gene matches: 10. This CDR3 has 14 amino acids. For the CDR3, the DNA is TGTGCCAGCAGCTCCGTACAGGGGGCGGGAGGCTACACCTTC. The encoded protein is CASSSVQGAGGYTF.

V and J are TRBV6-5 and TRBJ1-1; D may be TRBD1 (5 bases). The V and J ends lost 1 base and 0 bases respectively, with 9 bases between them. Germline values: CDR1 MNHEY, CDR2 SVGAGI. The CDR3 length is 15 residues. This chain's CDR3 is CASSYYGTLNTEAFF. The DNA of the CDR3 is TGTGCCAGCAGTTACTACGGGACCTTGAACACTGAAGCTTTCTTT.

This clonotype was seen more than once but under ten times. The chain employs TRBV7-3 and TRBJ2-5; D gene unclear. The germline V gene encodes CDR1 SGHTA and CDR2 FQGTGA. Deletions cut 5 bases from V and 5 bases from J, with 12 bases between. The CDR3 is 13 residues long. The CDR3 coding sequence is TGTGCCAGCAGCCAACAACTGGGTGAGACCCAGTACTTC. Residues: CASSQQLGETQYF.

Many counts were recorded for this clonotype. This rearrangement joins TRBV27 to TRBJ2-1; maybe TRBD2 (5 bases). The CDR3 spans 13 residues. Germline CDR1 MNHEY, CDR2 SMNVEV (reference sequence). Trimming pared 3 bases from V and 7 bases from J, leaving 10 bases between. The CDR3 loop reads CASSFFRGNEQFF. In DNA form, the CDR3 reads TGTGCCAGCAGTTTTTTTCGGGGAAATGAGCAGTTCTTC.

This clonotype appeared a few times. This rearrangement joins TRBV6-2 or TRBV6-3 to TRBJ2-7, with D possibly being TRBD2 (6 bases). The CDR3 has 15 amino acids. Germline CDR1 MNHEY, CDR2 SVGEGT. V gave up 0 bases and J gave up 3 bases, with 12 bases separating them. In DNA, the CDR3 is TGTGCCAGCAGTTACTCGGGACTCCAAGTCTACGAGCAGTACTTC. This translates into CASSYSGLQVYEQYF.

This clonotype has a count of ten or more. This chain links TRBV2 with TRBJ1-5; TRBD1 agrees at 9 bases. V was pared by 4 bases and J by 6 bases, with 4 bases of the junction left unmatched. Germline loops: CDR1 SNHLY, CDR2 FYNNEI. This CDR3 is 14 amino acids long. CDR3 loop: CASSVGQGSQPQHF. The CDR3 DNA sequence: TGTGCCAGCAGTGTCGGACAGGGGAGTCAGCCCCAGCATTTT. The complete variable domain, with remaining parts taken from reference TRBV2 and TRBJ1-5, reads EPEVTQTPSHQVTQMGQEVILRCVPISNHLYFYWYRQILGQKVEFLVSFYNNEISEKSEIFDDQFSVERPDGSNFTLKIRSTKLEDSAMYFCASSVGQGSQPQHFGDGTRLSIL.

This chain connects TRBV24-1 to TRBJ2-2; D uncertain. V lost 9 bases to trimming and J lost 5 bases, with 12 bases between them. Germline CDR1 and CDR2: KGHDR and SFDVKD. This CDR3 spans 13 amino acids. The CDR3 DNA follows: TGTGCCACCGGGCAGCTTGTGACCGGGGAGCTGTTTTTT. It translates to CATGQLVTGELFF.

This clonotype turned up a few times. The gene calls are TRBV7-9 and TRBJ2-5; 9 bases align to TRBD2. Per germline, CDR1 SEHNR and CDR2 FQNEAQ (reference sequence). The CDR3 has 16 residues. Trimming took 5 bases from V and 6 from J; bases not matched to a gene: 13. The DNA for the CDR3 is TGTGCCAGCAGCATAGGCACTAGCGGGTGGTTGAAGACCCAGTACTTC. This gives the protein CASSIGTSGWLKTQYF.

This clonotype was seen many times. The rearrangement uses TRBV7-8 and TRBJ2-7; the D is unclear. Germline assignment: CDR1 SGHVS and CDR2 FQNEAQ. This CDR3 spans 11 amino acids. V was cut by 2 bases and J by 2 bases, with 1 base left in between. The DNA for the CDR3 is TGTGCCAGCAGCTTAACCTACGAGCAGTACTTC. It yields the protein CASSLTYEQYF.

This clonotype was detected ten times or more. The chain's CDR3 is CATSRDRGRFAGELFF. CDR3 DNA: TGTGCCACCAGCAGAGACAGGGGGCGGTTCGCCGGGGAGCTGTTTTTT. The chain has TRBV15 and TRBJ2-2; 8 nucleotides align to TRBD1. This CDR3 spans 16 amino acids. Per the germline V gene, CDR1 is LNHNV and CDR2 is YYDKDF (reference sequence). J was trimmed by 6 bases and V by 0 bases; bases with no gene match: 6. Variable domain in full (rest from reference TRBV15 and TRBJ2-2): DAMVIQNPRYQVTQFGKPVTLSCSQTLNHNVMYWYQQKSSQAPKLLFHYYDKDFNNEADTPDNFQSRRPNTSFCFLDIRSPGLGDTAMYLCATSRDRGRFAGELFFGEGSRLTVL.